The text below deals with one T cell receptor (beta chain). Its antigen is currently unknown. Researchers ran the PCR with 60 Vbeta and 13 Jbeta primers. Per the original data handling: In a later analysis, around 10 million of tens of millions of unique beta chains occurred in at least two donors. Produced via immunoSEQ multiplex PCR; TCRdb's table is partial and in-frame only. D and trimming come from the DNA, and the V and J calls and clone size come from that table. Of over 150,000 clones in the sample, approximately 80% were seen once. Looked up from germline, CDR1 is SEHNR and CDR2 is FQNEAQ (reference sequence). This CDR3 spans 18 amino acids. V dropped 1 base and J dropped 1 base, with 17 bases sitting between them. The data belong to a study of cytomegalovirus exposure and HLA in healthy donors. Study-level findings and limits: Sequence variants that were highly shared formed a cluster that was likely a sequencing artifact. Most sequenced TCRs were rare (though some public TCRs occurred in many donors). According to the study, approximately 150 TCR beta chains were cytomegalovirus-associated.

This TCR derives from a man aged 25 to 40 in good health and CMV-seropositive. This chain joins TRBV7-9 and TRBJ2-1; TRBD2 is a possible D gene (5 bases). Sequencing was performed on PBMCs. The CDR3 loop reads CASSLGPGGGRSYNEQFF. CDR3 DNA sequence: TGTGCCAGCAGCTTAGGGCCGGGCGGCGGGCGATCCTACAATGAGCAGTTCTTC.